Following are 5 T cell receptor beta chains from one sample sequenced in a study of cytomegalovirus exposure and HLA in healthy donors. Researchers ran the PCR with 60 Vbeta and 13 Jbeta primers. The protocol was immunoSEQ multiplex PCR, while the TCRdb copy is restricted to in-frame clones and leaves out a portion. The sample lists more than 85,000 clones, roughly 79% occurring once. The sequencing input was PBMCs. The receptors shown here come from a woman aged 45-59 years in good health and CMV-seropositive.

V gene TRBV7-2 combines with J gene TRBJ2-4, with 8 bases matching TRBD1. The CDR3 contains 14 residues. Germline V gene lookup returns CDR1 SGHTA and CDR2 FQGNSA. The V gene end was trimmed by 0 bases and the J gene end by 13 bases; junction bases not matched to a gene: 8. CDR3 sequence reads: CASSLARTGTGQYF. CDR3 coding DNA: TGTGCCAGCAGCTTAGCGAGAACCGGGACAGGACAGTACTTC.

This clone came up once. This chain links TRBV6-5 with TRBJ2-3; a possible D gene is TRBD1 (5 bases). This CDR3 spans 13 amino acids. Germline V lookup: CDR1 MNHEY, CDR2 SVGAGI. Trimming took off 6 bases at V and 6 bases at J, with 13 bases between the two ends. CDR3 DNA sequence: TGTGCCAGCAGGCCCACACAGGTGGATACGCAGTATTTT. Its translation is CASRPTQVDTQYF.

The rearrangement joins TRBV10-2 to TRBJ2-7; D is ambiguous. The CDR3 sequence is 12 residues long. Trimming shortened V by 0 bases and J by 3 bases, and 3 bases separated the two germline ends. CDR1 WSHSY and CDR2 SAAADI come from the germline V gene. The CDR3 DNA reads TGCGCCAGCAGTGAGTCCTACTACGAGCAGTACTTC. Translated, it gives CASSESYYEQYF.

A few counts support this clone. In DNA form, the CDR3 reads TGTGCCAGCAGCTCCAGGACTAGCGGCACAGATACGCAGTATTTT. It codes for CASSSRTSGTDTQYF. The V gene is TRBV7-3, the J gene TRBJ2-3, with 9 bases identical to TRBD2. CDR3 length: 15 amino acids. V was clipped by 4 bases and J by 1 base; unmatched bases: 3. Germline-derived CDR1 and CDR2 are SGHTA and FQGTGA.

The rearrangement links TRBV11-2 to TRBJ2-1; 8 bases match TRBD2. The V gene end was trimmed by 2 bases and the J gene end by 8 bases; junction bases not matched to a gene: 11. Per the germline V gene, CDR1 is SGHAT and CDR2 is FQNNGV. The CDR3 has 16 residues. CDR3 bases: TGTGCCAGCAGCTTAACGTTAGTAGCGGGATGGGATGAGCAGTTCTTC. It specifies CASSLTLVAGWDEQFF.